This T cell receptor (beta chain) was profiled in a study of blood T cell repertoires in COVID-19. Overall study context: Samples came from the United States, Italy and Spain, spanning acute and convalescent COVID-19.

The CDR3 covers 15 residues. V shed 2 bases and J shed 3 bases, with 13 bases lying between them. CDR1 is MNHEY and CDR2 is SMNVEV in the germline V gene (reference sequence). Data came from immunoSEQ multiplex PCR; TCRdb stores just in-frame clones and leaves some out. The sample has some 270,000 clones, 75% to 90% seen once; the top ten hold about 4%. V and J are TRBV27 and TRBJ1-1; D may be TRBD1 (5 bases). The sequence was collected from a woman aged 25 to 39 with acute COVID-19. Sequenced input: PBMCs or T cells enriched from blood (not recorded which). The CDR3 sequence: CASSLRGGGYTEAFF. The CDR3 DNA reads TGTGCCAGCAGTTTAAGGGGAGGAGGATACACTGAAGCTTTCTTT.